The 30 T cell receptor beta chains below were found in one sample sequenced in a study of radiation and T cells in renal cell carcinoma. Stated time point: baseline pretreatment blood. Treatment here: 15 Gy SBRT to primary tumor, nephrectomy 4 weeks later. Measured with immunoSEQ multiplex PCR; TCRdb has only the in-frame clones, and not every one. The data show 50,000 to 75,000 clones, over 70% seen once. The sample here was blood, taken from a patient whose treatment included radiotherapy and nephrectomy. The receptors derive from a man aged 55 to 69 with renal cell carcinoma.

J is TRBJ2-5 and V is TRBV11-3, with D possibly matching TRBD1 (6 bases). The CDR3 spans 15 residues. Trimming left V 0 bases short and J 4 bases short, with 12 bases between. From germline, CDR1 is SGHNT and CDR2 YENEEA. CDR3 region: CASSLDPHRVETQYF. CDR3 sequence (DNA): TGTGCCAGCAGCTTAGACCCCCACAGGGTAGAGACCCAGTACTTC.

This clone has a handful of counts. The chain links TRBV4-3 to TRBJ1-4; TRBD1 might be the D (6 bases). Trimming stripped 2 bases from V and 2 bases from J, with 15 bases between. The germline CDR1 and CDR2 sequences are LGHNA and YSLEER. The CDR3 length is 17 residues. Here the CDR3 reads CASSQNSKGGTNEKLFF. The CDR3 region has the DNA TGCGCCAGCAGCCAAAATAGTAAGGGGGGGACTAATGAAAAACTGTTTTTT.

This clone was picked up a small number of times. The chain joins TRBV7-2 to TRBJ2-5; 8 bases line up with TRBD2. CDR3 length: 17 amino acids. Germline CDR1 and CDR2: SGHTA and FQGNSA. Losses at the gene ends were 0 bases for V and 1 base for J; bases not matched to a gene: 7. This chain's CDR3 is CASSLAGGGPLQETQYF. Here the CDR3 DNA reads TGTGCCAGCAGCTTAGCCGGGGGGGGACCCCTCCAAGAGACCCAGTACTTC.

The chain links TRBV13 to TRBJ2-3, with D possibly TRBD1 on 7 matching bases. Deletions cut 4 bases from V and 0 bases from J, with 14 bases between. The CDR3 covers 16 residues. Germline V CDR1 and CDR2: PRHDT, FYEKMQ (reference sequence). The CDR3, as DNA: TGTGCCAGCAGCTGGAGGGACAGCGCTAGCACAGATACGCAGTATTTT. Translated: CASSWRDSASTDTQYF.

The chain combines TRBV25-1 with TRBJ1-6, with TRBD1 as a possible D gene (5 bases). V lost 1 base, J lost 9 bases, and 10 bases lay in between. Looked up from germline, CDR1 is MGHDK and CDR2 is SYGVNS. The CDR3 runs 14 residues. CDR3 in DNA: TGTGCCAGCAGTGAATCAGGGACCTTTTCACCCCTCCACTTT. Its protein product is CASSESGTFSPLHF.

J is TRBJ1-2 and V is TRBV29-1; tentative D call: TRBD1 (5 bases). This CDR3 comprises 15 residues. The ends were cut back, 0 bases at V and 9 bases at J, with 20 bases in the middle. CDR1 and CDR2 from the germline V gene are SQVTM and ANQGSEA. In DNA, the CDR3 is TGCAGCGTTGAAGATGTCAAGGGGAAAGCGAGTCGCTACACCTTC. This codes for CSVEDVKGKASRYTF. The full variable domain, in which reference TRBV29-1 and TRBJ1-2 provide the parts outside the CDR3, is SAVISQKPSRDICQRGTSLTIQCQVDSQVTMMFWYRQQPGQSLTLIATANQGSEATYESGFVIDKFPISRPNLTFSTLTVSNMSPEDSSIYLCSVEDVKGKASRYTFGSGTRLTVV.

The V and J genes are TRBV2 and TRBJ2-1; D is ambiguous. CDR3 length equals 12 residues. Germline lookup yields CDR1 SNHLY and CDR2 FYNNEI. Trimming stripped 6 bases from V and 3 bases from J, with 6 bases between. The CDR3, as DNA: TGTGCCAGCAGCGATGACTACAATGAGCAGTTCTTC. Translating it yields CASSDDYNEQFF.

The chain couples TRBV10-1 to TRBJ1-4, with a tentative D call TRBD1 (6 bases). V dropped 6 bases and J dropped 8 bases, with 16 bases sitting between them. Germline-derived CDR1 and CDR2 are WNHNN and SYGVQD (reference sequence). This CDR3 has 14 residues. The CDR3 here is CASSDGTSGEKLFF. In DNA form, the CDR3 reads TGCGCCAGCAGCGACGGGACATCCGGAGAAAAACTGTTTTTT.

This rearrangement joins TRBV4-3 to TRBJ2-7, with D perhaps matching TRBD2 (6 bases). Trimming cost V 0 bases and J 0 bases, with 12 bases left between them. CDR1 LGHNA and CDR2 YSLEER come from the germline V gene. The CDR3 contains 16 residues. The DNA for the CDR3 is TGCGCCAGCAGCCAAGATTATAGCGGCCCCTCCTACGAGCAGTACTTC. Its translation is CASSQDYSGPSYEQYF.

The CDR3 DNA is TGTGCCAGCAGTGACGGAGCGGGGGCTTCTCAAGAGACCCAGTACTTC. Protein product: CASSDGAGASQETQYF. The V gene is TRBV6-1, the J gene TRBJ2-5; TRBD2 matches at 8 bases. Losses at the gene ends were 3 bases for V and 2 bases for J; bases not matched to a gene: 8. Per germline, CDR1 MNHNS and CDR2 SASEGT. This CDR3 is 16 amino acids long.

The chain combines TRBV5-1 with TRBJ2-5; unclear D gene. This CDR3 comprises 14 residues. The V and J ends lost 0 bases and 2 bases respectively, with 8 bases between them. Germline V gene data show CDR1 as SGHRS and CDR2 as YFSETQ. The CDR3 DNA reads TGCGCCAGCAGCTTGGGCAGGATTCAAGAGACCCAGTACTTC. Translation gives CASSLGRIQETQYF. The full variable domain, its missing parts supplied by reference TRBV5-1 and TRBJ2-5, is KAGVTQTPRYLIKTRGQQVTLSCSPISGHRSVSWYQQTPGQGLQFLFEYFSETQRNKGNFPGRFSGRQFSNSRSEMNVSTLELGDSALYLCASSLGRIQETQYFGPGTRLLVL.

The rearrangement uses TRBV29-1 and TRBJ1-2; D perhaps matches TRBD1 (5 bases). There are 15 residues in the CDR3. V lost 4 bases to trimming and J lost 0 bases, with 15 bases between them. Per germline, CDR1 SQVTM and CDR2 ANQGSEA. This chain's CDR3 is CSVGSQEGPNYGYTF. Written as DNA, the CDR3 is TGCAGCGTTGGCTCCCAGGAGGGGCCTAACTATGGCTACACCTTC. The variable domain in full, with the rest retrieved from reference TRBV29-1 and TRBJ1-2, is SAVISQKPSRDICQRGTSLTIQCQVDSQVTMMFWYRQQPGQSLTLIATANQGSEATYESGFVIDKFPISRPNLTFSTLTVSNMSPEDSSIYLCSVGSQEGPNYGYTFGSGTRLTVV.

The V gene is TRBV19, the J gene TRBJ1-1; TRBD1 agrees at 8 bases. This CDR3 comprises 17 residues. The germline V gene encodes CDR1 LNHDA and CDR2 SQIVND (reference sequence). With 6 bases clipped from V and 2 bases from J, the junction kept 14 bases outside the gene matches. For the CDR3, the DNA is TGTGCCAGTAGATCGGGGGTAGAAGGACAGGGAAACACTGAAGCTTTCTTT. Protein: CASRSGVEGQGNTEAFF.

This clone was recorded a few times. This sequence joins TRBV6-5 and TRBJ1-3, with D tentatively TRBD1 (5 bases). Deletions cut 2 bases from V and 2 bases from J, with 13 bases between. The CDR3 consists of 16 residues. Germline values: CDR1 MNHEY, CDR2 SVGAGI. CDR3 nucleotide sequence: TGTGCCAGCAGTTACCAGGGTGGCTTCGCTGGAAACACCATATATTTT. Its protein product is CASSYQGGFAGNTIYF.

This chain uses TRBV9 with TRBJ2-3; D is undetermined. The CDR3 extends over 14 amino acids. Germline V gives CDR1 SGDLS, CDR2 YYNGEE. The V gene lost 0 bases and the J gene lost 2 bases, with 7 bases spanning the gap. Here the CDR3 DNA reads TGTGCCAGCAGCGTAGACCTAGACACAGATACGCAGTATTTT. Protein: CASSVDLDTDTQYF. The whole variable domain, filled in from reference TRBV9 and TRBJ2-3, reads DSGVTQTPKHLITATGQRVTLRCSPRSGDLSVYWYQQSLDQGLQFLIQYYNGEERAKGNILERFSAQQFPDLHSELNLSSLELGDSALYFCASSVDLDTDTQYFGPGTRLTVL.

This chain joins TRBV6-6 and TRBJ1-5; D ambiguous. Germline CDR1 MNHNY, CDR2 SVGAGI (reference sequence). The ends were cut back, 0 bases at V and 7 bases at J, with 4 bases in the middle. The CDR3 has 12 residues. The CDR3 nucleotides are TGTGCCAGCAGTTACTCGACCCAGCCCCAGCATTTT. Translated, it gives CASSYSTQPQHF.

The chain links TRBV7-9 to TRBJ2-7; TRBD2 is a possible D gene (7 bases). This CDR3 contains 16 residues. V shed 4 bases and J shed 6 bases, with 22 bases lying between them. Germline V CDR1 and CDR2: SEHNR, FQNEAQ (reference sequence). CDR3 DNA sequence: TGTGCCAGCAGCTCCCCGGGGGGCAGGGCGAACCGCGAGCAGTACTTC. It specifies CASSSPGGRANREQYF.

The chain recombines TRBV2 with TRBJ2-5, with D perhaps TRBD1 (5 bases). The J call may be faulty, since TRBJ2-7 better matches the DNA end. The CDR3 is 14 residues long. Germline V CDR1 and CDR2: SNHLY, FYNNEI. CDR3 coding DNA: TGTGCCAGCAGTCCCGATTGGGCACAGGTCGAGCAGTACTTC. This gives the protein CASSPDWAQVEQYF.

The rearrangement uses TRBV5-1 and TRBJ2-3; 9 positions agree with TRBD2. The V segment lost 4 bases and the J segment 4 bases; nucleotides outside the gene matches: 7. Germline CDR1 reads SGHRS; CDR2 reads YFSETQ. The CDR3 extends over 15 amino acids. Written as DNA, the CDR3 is TGCGCCAGCAGCGCTAGCGGGATTGCGGCAGATACGCAGTATTTT. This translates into CASSASGIAADTQYF.

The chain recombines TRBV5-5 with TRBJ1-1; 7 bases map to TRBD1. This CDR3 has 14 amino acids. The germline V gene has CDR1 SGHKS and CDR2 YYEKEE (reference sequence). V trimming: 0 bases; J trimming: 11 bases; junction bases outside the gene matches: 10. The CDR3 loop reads CASSLGTGGGNAFF. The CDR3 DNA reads TGTGCCAGCAGCTTGGGGACAGGTGGGGGGAATGCTTTCTTT.

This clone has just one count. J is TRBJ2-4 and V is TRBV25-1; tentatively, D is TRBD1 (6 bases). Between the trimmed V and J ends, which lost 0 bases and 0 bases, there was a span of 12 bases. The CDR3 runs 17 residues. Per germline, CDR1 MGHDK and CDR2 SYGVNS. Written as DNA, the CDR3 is TGTGCCAGCAGTGAATATGGGCAGGGGCAAGCCAAAAACATTCAGTACTTC. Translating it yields CASSEYGQGQAKNIQYF.

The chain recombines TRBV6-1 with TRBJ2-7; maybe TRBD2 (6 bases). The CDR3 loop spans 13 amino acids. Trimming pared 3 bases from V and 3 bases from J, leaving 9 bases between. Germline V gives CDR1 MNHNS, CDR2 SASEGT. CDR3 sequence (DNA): TGTGCCAGCAGTGATTGGGGGGACTACGAGCAGTACTTC. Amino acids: CASSDWGDYEQYF.

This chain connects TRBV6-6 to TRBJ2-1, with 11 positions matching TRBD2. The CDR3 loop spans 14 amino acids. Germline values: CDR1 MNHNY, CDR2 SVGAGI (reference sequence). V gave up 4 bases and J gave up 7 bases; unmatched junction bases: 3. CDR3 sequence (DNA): TGTGCCAGCAGTTCTACTAGCGGGAGTAATGAGCAGTTCTTC. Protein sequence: CASSSTSGSNEQFF.

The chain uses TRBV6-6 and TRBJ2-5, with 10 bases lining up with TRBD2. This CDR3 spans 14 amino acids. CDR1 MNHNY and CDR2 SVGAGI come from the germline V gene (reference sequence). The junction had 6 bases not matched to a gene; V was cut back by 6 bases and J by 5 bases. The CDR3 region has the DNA TGTGCCAGCAGCGCCGGGACTAGCGAGGAGACCCAGTACTTC. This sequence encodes CASSAGTSEETQYF.

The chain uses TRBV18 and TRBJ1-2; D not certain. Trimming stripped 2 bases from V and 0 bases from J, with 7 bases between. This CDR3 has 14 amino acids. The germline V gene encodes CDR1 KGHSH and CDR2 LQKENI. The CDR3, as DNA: TGTGCCAGCTCACCAAACACGGCTAACTATGGCTACACCTTC. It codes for CASSPNTANYGYTF.

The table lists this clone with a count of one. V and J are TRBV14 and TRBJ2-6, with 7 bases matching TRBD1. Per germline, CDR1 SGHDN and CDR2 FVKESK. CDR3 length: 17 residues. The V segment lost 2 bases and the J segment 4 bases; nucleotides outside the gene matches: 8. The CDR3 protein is CASSQRGRLDGANVLTF. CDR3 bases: TGTGCCAGCAGCCAAAGGGGGCGGCTCGACGGGGCCAACGTCCTGACTTTC.

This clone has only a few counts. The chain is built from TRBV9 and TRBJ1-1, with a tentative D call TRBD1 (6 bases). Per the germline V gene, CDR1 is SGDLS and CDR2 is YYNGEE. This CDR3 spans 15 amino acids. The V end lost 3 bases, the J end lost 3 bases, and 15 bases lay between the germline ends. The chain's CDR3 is CASSATGQRDTEAFF. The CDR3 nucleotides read TGTGCCAGCAGCGCGACCGGACAGAGGGACACTGAAGCTTTCTTT.

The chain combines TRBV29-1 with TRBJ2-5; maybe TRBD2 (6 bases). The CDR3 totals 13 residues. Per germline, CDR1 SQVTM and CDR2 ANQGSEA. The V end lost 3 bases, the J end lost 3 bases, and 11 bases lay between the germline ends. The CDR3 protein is CSVEPGREETQYF. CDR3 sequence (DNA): TGCAGCGTTGAGCCCGGGAGAGAAGAGACCCAGTACTTC.

The CDR3 DNA sequence: TGTGCCAGCAGCGACAGGGTTGCAACTAATGAAAAACTGTTTTTT. It yields the protein CASSDRVATNEKLFF. The chain employs TRBV7-3 and TRBJ1-4; 7 bases fit TRBD1. Germline CDR1 SGHTA, CDR2 FQGTGA. CDR3 length: 15 residues. V gave up 5 bases and J gave up 0 bases; unmatched junction bases: 3.

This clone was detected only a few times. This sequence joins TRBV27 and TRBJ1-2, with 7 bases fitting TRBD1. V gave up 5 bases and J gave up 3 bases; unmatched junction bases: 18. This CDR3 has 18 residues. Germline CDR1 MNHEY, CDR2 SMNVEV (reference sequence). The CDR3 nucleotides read TGTGCCAGCAGTGCAAACCCTCGCCGTCAGACAGGGCACTATGGCTACACCTTC. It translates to CASSANPRRQTGHYGYTF.